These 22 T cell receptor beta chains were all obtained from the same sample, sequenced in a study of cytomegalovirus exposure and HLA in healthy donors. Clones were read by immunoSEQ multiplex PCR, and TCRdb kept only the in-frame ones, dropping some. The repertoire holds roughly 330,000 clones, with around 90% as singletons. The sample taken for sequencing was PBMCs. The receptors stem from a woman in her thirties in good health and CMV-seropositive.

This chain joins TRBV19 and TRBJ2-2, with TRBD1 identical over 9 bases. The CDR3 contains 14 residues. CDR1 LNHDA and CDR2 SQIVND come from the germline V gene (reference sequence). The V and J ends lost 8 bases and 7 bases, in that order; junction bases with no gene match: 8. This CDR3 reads CASRRDRAGGELFF. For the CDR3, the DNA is TGTGCCAGTCGCCGGGACAGGGCTGGCGGGGAGCTGTTTTTT.

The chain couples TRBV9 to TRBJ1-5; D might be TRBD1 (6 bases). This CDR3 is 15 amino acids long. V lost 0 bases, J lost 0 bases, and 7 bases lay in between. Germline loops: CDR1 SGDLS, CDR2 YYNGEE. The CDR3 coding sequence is TGTGCCAGCAGCGTAGCGGGGGCTAGCAATCAGCCCCAGCATTTT. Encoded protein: CASSVAGASNQPQHF.

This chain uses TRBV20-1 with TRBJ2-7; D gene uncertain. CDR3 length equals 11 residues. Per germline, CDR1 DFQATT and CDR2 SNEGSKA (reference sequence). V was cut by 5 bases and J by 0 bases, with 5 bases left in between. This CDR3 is CSALGSYEQYF. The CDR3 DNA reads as TGCAGTGCTCTGGGCTCCTACGAGCAGTACTTC.

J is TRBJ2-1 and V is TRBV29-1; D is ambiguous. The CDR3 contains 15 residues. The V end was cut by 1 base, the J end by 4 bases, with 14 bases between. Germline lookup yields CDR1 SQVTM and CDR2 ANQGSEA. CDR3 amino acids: CSVEGRLKAYNEQFF. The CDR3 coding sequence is TGCAGCGTTGAAGGCCGACTGAAAGCATACAATGAGCAGTTCTTC.

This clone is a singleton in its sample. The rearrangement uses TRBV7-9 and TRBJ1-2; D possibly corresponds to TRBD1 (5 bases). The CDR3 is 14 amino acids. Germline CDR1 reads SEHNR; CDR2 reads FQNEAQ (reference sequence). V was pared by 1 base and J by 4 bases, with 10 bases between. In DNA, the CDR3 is TGTGCCAGCAGCTTAGACGGGGGAGCCTATGGCTACACCTTC. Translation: CASSLDGGAYGYTF.

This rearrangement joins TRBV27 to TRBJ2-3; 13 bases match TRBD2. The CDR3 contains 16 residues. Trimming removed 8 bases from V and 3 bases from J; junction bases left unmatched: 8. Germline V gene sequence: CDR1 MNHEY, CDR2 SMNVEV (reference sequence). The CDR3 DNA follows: TGTGCCAGCTCATGGACTAGCGGGAGTTTAACAGATACGCAGTATTTT. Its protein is CASSWTSGSLTDTQYF.

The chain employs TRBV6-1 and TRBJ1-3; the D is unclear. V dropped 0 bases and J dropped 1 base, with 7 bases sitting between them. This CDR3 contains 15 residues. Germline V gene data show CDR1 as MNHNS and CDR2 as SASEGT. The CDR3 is CASSEASGSGNTIYF. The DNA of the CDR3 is TGTGCCAGCAGTGAAGCCTCAGGTTCTGGAAACACCATATATTTT.

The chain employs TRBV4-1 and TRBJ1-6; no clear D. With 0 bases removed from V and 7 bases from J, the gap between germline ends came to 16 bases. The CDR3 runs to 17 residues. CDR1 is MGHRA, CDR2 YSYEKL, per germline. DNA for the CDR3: TGCGCCAGCAGCCAAGATCAGGCGGGGTTGACAAATTCACCCCTCCACTTT. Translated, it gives CASSQDQAGLTNSPLHF.

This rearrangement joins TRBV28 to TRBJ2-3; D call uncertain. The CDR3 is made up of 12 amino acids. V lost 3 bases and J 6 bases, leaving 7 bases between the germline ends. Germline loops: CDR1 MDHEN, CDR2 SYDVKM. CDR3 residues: CASSLAGDTQYF. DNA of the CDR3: TGTGCCAGCAGTTTGGCTGGGGATACGCAGTATTTT.

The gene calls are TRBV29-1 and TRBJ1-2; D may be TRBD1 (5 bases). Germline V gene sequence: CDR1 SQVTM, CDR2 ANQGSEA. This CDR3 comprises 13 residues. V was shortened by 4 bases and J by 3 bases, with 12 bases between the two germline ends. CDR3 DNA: TGCAGCGTTGTTCGGGACGCGGACTATGGCTACACCTTC. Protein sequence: CSVVRDADYGYTF.

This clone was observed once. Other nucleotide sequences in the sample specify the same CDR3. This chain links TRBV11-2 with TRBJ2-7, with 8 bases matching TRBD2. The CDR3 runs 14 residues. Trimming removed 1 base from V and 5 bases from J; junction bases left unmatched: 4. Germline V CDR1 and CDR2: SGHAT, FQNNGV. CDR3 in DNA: TGTGCCAGCAGCTTAGTTAGCGGGACGAACGAGCAGTACTTC. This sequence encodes CASSLVSGTNEQYF.

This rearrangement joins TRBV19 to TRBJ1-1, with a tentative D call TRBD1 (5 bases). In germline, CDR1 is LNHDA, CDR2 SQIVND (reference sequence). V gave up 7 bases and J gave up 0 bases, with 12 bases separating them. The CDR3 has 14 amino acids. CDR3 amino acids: CASTLGRVNTEAFF. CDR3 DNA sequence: TGTGCCAGTACCCTGGGACGGGTGAACACTGAAGCTTTCTTT. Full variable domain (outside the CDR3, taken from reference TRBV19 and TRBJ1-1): DGGITQSPKYLFRKEGQNVTLSCEQNLNHDAMYWYRQDPGQGLRLIYYSQIVNDFQKGDIAEGYSVSREKKESFPLTVTSAQKNPTAFYLCASTLGRVNTEAFFGQGTRLTVV.

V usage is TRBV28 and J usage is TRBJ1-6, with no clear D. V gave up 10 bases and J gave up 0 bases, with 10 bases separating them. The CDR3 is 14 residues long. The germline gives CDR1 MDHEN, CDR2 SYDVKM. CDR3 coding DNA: TGTGCCACCAAGAGTCTCTCCTATAATTCACCCCTCCACTTT. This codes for CATKSLSYNSPLHF.

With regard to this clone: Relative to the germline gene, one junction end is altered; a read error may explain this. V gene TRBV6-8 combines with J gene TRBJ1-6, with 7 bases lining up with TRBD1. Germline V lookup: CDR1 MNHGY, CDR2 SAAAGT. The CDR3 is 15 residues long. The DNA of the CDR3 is TGTGCCAGCAGAAAACAGGGGAAGGGTAATTCATCCCTCCACTTT. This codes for CASRKQGKGNSSLHF.

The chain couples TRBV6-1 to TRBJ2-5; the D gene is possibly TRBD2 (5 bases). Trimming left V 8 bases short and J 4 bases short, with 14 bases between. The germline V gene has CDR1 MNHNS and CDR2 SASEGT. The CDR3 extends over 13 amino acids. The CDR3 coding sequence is TGTGCCAGCCGCCCGAGGGCGGGAGAGACCCAGTACTTC. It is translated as CASRPRAGETQYF.

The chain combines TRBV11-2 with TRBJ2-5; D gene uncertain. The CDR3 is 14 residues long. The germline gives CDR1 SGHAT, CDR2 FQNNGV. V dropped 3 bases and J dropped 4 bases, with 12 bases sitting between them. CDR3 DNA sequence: TGTGCCAGCAGCTTGTTACTACCACCAGAGACCCAGTACTTC. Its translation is CASSLLLPPETQYF.

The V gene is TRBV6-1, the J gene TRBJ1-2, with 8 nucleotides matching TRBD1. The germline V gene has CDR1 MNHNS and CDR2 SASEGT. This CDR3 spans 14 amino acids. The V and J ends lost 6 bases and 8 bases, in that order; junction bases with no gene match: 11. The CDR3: CASREQDRVEGYTF. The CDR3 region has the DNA TGTGCCAGCAGAGAACAGGACAGGGTGGAGGGCTACACCTTC.

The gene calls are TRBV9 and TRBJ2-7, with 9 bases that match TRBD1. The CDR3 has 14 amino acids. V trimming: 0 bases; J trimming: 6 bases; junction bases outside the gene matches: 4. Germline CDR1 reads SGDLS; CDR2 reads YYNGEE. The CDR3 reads CASSVGDRVGEQYF. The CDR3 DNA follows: TGTGCCAGCAGCGTAGGGGACAGGGTTGGCGAGCAGTACTTC.

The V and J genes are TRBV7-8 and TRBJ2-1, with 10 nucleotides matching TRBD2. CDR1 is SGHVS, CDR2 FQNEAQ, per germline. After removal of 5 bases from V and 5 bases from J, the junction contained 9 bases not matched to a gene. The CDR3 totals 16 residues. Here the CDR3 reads CASSPRAGGLHNEQFF. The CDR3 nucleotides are TGTGCCAGCAGCCCAAGAGCGGGAGGGCTACACAATGAGCAGTTCTTC.

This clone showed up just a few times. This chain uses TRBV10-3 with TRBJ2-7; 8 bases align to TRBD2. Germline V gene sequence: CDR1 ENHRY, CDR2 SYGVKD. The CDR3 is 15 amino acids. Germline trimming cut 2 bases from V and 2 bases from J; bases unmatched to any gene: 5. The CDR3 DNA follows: TGTGCCATCAGTGAGGGCGGGGGGATCGCCTACGAGCAGTACTTC. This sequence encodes CAISEGGGIAYEQYF.

The CDR3 here is CASANTEAFF. The CDR3 DNA follows: TGTGCCAGCGCGAACACTGAAGCTTTCTTT. This rearrangement joins TRBV10-3 to TRBJ1-1; D not resolved. The ends were cut back, 10 bases at V and 1 base at J, with 4 bases in the middle. This CDR3 spans 10 amino acids. The V gene's germline CDR1 is ENHRY and CDR2 SYGVKD.

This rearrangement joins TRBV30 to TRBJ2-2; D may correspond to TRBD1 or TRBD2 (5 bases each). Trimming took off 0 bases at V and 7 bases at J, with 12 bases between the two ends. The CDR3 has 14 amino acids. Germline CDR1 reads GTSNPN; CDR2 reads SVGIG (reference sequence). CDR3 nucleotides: TGTGCCTGGAGTGTACAAAGAGGGGTCGGGGAGCTGTTTTTT. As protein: CAWSVQRGVGELFF.